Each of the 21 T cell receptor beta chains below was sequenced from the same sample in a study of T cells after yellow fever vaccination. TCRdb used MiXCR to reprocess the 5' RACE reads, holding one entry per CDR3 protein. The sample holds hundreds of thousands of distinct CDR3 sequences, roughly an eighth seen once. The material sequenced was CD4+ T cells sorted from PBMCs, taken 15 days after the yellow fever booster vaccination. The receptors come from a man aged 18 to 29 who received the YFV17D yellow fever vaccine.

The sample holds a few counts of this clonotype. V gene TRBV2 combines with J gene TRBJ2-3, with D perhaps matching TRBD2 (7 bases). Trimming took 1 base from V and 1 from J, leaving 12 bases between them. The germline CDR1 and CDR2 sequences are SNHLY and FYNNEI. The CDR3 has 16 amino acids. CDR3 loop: CASSEDAGARTDTQYF. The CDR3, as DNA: TGTGCCAGCAGTGAAGATGCGGGGGCCCGCACAGATACGCAGTATTTT. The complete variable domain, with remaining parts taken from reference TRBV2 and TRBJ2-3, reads EPEVTQTPSHQVTQMGQEVILRCVPISNHLYFYWYRQILGQKVEFLVSFYNNEISEKSEIFDDQFSVERPDGSNFTLKIRSTKLEDSAMYFCASSEDAGARTDTQYFGPGTRLTVL.

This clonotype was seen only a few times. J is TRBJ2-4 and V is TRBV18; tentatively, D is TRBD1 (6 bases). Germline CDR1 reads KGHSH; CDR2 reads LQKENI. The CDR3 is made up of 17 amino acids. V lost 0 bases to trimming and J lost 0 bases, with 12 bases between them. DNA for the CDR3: TGTGCCAGCTCACCACCGGGGCAGGGGTTAGCCAAAAACATTCAGTACTTC. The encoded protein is CASSPPGQGLAKNIQYF.

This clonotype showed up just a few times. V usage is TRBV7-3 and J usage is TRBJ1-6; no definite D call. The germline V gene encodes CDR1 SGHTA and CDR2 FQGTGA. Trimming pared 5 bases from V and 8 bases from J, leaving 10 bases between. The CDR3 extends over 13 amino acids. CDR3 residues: CASSPNDYSPLHF. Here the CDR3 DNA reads TGTGCCAGCAGCCCCAATGACTATTCACCCCTCCACTTT.

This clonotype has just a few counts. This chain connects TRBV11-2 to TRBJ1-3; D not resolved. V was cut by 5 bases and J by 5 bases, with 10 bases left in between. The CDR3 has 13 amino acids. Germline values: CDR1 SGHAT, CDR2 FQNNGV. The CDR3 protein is CASSPRPRNTIYF. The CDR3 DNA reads TGTGCCAGCAGCCCGCGACCGAGAAACACCATATATTTT.

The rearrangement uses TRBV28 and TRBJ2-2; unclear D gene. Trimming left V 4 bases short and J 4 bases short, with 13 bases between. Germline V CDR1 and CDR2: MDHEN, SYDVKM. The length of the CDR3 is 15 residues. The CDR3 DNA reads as TGTGCCAGCAGTTCGGACCCTAGGCTCACCGGGGAGCTGTTTTTT. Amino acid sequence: CASSSDPRLTGELFF.

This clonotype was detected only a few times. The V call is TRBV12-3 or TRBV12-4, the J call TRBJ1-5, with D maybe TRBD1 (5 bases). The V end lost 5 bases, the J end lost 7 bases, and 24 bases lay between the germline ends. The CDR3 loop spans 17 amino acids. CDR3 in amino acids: CASSAPGATDQRQPQHF. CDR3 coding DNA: TGTGCCAGCAGTGCCCCCGGGGCGACGGATCAAAGGCAGCCCCAGCATTTT.

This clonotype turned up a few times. DNA of the CDR3: TGCGCCAGCAGCTTAGGGGTCGGGATAGAAAAACTGTTTTTT. Protein sequence: CASSLGVGIEKLFF. The rearrangement uses TRBV5-1 and TRBJ1-4, with D tentatively TRBD1 (5 bases). V lost 2 bases to trimming and J lost 8 bases, with 13 bases between them. This CDR3 region has 14 residues. Per the germline V gene, CDR1 is SGHRS and CDR2 is YFSETQ.

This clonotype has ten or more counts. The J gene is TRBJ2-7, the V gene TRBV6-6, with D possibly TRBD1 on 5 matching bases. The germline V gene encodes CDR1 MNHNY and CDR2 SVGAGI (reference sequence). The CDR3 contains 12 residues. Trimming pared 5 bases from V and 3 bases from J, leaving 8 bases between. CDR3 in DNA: TGTGCCAGCAGTCAGGGATTCTACGAGCAGTACGTC. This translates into CASSQGFYEQYV.

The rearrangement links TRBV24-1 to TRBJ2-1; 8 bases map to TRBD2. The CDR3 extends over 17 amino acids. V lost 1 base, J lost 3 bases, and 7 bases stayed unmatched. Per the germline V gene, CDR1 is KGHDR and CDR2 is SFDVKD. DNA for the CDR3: TGTGCCACCAGTGATTTCCCCGCGGGGGGCGGCTACAATGAGCAGTTCTTC. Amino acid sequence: CATSDFPAGGGYNEQFF.

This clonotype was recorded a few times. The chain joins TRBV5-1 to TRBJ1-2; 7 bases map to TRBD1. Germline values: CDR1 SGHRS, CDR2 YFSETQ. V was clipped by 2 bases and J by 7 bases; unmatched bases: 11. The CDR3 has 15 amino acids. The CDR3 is CASSFGTVTLAGYTF. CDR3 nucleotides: TGCGCCAGCAGCTTCGGGACAGTTACGTTGGCTGGCTACACCTTC.

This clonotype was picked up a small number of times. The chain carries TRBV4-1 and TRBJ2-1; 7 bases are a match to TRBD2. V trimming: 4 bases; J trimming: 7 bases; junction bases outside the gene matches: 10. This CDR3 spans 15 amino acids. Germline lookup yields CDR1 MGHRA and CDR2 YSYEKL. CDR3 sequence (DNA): TGCGCCAGCAGCCTATGGGAGGGAATCTCGAATGAGCAGTTCTTC. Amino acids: CASSLWEGISNEQFF.

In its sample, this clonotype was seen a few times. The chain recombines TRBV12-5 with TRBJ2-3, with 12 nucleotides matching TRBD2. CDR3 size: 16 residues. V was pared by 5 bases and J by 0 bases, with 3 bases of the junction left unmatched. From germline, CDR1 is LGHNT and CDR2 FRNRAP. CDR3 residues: CASGPGLAGSTDTQYF. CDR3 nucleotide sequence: TGTGCTAGTGGTCCCGGACTAGCGGGAAGCACAGATACGCAGTATTTT.

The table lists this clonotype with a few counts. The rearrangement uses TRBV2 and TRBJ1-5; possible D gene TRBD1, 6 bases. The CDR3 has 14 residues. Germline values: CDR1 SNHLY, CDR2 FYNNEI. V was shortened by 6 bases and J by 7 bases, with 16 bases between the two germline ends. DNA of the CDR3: TGTGCCAGCAGAGTTACAGGGCAGCGGCAGCCCCAGCATTTT. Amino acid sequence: CASRVTGQRQPQHF.

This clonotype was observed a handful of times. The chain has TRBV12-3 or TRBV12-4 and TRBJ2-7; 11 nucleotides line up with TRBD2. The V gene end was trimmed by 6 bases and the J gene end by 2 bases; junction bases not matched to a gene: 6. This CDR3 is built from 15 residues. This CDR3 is CASSLTSGTPYEQYF. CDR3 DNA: TGTGCCAGCAGCCTGACTAGCGGGACACCCTACGAGCAGTACTTC.

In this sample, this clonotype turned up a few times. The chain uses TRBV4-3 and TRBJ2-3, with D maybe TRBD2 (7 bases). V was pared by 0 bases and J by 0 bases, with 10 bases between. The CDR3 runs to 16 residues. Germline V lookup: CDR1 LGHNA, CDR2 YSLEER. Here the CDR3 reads CASSQEGGPSTDTQYF. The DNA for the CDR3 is TGCGCCAGCAGCCAAGAGGGGGGGCCTAGCACAGATACGCAGTATTTT.

The CDR3: CASSGPSTDTQYF. DNA for the CDR3: TGTGCCAGCAGCGGGCCGAGCACAGATACGCAGTATTTT. This chain joins TRBV11-2 and TRBJ2-3; no clear D. CDR3 length: 13 amino acids. Germline-derived CDR1 and CDR2 are SGHAT and FQNNGV. V shed 5 bases and J shed 0 bases, with 6 bases lying between them. The full variable domain, rest sourced from reference TRBV11-2 and TRBJ2-3, is EAGVAQSPRYKIIEKRQSVAFWCNPISGHATLYWYQQILGQGPKLLIQFQNNGVVDDSQLPKDRFSAERLKGVDSTLKIQPAKLEDSAVYLCASSGPSTDTQYFGPGTRLTVL.

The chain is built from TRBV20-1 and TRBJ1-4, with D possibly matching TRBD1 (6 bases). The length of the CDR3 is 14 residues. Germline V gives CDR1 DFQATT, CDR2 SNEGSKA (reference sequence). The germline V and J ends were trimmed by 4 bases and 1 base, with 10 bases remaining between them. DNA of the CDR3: TGCAGTGCTATTAGGACAGAAACTAATGAAAAACTGTTTTTT. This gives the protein CSAIRTETNEKLFF.

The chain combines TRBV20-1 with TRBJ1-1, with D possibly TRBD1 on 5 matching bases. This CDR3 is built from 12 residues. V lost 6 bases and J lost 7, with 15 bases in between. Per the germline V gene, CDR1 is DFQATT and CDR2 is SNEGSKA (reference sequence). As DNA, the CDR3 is TGCAGTGCCCCTTTCTCCGGGGGTGAAGCTTTCTTT. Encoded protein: CSAPFSGGEAFF.

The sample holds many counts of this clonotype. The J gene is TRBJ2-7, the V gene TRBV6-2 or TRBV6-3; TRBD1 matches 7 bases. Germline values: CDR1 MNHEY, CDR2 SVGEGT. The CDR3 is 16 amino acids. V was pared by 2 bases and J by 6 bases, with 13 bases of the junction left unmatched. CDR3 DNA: TGTGCCAGCAGTTACGCTCGGGACAGTCACCGGGTCGAGCAGTACGTC. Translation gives CASSYARDSHRVEQYV.

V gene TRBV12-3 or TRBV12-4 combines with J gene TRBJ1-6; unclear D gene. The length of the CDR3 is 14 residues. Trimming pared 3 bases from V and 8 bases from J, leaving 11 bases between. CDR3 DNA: TGTGCCAGCAGTTTTAAGGGTCGTTATTCACCCCTCCACTTT. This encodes CASSFKGRYSPLHF.

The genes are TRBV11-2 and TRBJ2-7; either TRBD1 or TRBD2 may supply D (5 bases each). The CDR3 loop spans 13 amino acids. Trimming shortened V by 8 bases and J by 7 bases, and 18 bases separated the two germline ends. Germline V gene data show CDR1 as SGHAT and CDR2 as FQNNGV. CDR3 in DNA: TGTGCCAGCTCCCGGGACGGACCTCTGGAGCAGTACTTC. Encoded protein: CASSRDGPLEQYF.